This TCR beta chain was profiled in a study of PD-1 blockade in classical Hodgkin lymphoma. Looking at the study overall: Nivolumab dosed at 3 mg/kg went to patients intravenously every 2 weeks. Overall study findings and caveats: Relative to healthy donors, newly diagnosed patients reportedly had lower baseline TCR diversity, which was reported as lower still in relapsed/refractory patients. Similar baseline diversity was found in complete responders and newly diagnosed patients. The causes of the repertoire differences, possibly disease activity or prior therapy, remain undefined.

This clone was seen only once. Its matching antigen is unknown. With 5 bases clipped from V and 13 bases from J, the junction kept 9 bases outside the gene matches. CDR3 length: 12 amino acids. The germline V gene encodes CDR1 SGHTA and CDR2 FQGNSA. The protocol was immunoSEQ multiplex PCR, while the TCRdb copy is restricted to in-frame clones and leaves out a portion. The sample lists some 14,000 clones, around 80% seen once, with 24% in the top ten. Every one of the patients relapsed after autologous stem cell transplantation (brentuximab vedotin exposure was variable). This clonotype was sampled from a human donor with classical Hodgkin lymphoma. This chain connects TRBV7-2 to TRBJ2-5, with 8 bases identical to TRBD1. This sample comprised peripheral blood mononuclear cells (PBMCs), obtained at baseline. CDR3 DNA: TGTGCCAGCAGCCCCGGGACAGGCCGCCTGTACTTC. Its translation is CASSPGTGRLYF.